Following are 12 T cell receptor beta chains from one sample sequenced in a study of shared clonotypes between healthy human individuals. Assay used: immunoSEQ multiplex PCR; TCRdb lists only in-frame clones, some missing. This table has roughly 520,000 clones, roughly 95% appearing once. Material: naive CD4+ T cells sorted from blood. As for subset: CD45RA+ positively selected. These receptors all come from a woman aged 25 to 39 in good health.

The V and J genes are TRBV11-2 and TRBJ2-2, with TRBD2 identical over 16 bases. J was trimmed by 4 bases and V by 7 bases; bases with no gene match: 9. The CDR3 covers 18 residues. Germline values: CDR1 SGHAT, CDR2 FQNNGV. For the CDR3, the DNA is TGTGCCAGCACCCCGGGACTAGCGGGAGGGAGGGGCACCGGGGAGCTGTTTTTT. Its protein product is CASTPGLAGGRGTGELFF.

This chain links TRBV4-2 with TRBJ2-2, with 13 bases matching TRBD2. CDR1 is LGHNA, CDR2 YNFKEQ, per germline. This CDR3 is 17 amino acids long. The V segment lost 4 bases and the J segment 3 bases; nucleotides outside the gene matches: 5. This CDR3 reads CASSLGLAGEDTGELFF. The CDR3 DNA is TGTGCCAGCAGCCTAGGACTAGCGGGAGAGGACACCGGGGAGCTGTTTTTT.

The CDR3: CASSKTYTGELFF. In DNA form, the CDR3 reads TGTGCCAGCAGTAAGACATACACCGGGGAGCTGTTTTTT. The chain has TRBV2 and TRBJ2-2; the D is unclear. This CDR3 is built from 13 residues. The V end lost 5 bases, the J end lost 3 bases, and 7 bases lay between the germline ends. Germline CDR1 reads SNHLY; CDR2 reads FYNNEI.

The chain is built from TRBV30 and TRBJ2-3; a weak D match, TRBD2 (5 bases). Per the germline V gene, CDR1 is GTSNPN and CDR2 is SVGIG (reference sequence). The CDR3 sequence is 16 residues long. V was shortened by 0 bases and J by 3 bases, with 16 bases between the two germline ends. CDR3 nucleotide sequence: TGTGCCTGGAGTGTATATCGAGGGATCTTGACAGATACGCAGTATTTT. This translates into CAWSVYRGILTDTQYF.

The rearrangement links TRBV4-1 to TRBJ1-2; no reliable D call. V lost 1 base and J 4 bases, leaving 7 bases between the germline ends. The CDR3 extends over 13 amino acids. Germline values: CDR1 MGHRA, CDR2 YSYEKL. This chain's CDR3 is CASSQVGIYGYTF. DNA for the CDR3: TGCGCCAGCAGCCAAGTTGGCATCTATGGCTACACCTTC.

The V gene is TRBV2, the J gene TRBJ2-2, with 7 bases lining up with TRBD2. The germline CDR1 and CDR2 sequences are SNHLY and FYNNEI. With V trimmed by 7 bases and J by 1 base, 3 bases remained unmatched. The CDR3 loop spans 14 amino acids. The CDR3 region is CASTPSGNTGELFF. DNA of the CDR3: TGTGCCAGCACCCCTAGCGGGAACACCGGGGAGCTGTTTTTT.

The chain is built from TRBV6-5 and TRBJ1-1, with unresolved D. The V and J ends lost 8 bases and 0 bases respectively, with 13 bases between them. The CDR3 has 14 residues. Germline-derived CDR1 and CDR2 are MNHEY and SVGAGI. CDR3 nucleotides: TGTGCCAGCCGCCCGCCAGCCGTGAACACTGAAGCTTTCTTT. Amino acid sequence: CASRPPAVNTEAFF.

The CDR3 reads CASSQGLPEQYF. The CDR3 nucleotides are TGTGCCAGCAGCCAAGGGTTGCCGGAGCAGTACTTC. The chain recombines TRBV16 with TRBJ2-7; D is undetermined. The germline V gene encodes CDR1 KGHSY and CDR2 FQNENV. This CDR3 has 12 amino acids. Between the trimmed V and J ends, which lost 2 bases and 7 bases, there was a span of 9 bases.

This clone was recorded once. This chain joins TRBV19 and TRBJ1-5, with D possibly matching TRBD1 (5 bases). Trimming took 3 bases from V and 1 from J, leaving 13 bases between them. The CDR3 consists of 16 residues. Germline lookup yields CDR1 LNHDA and CDR2 SQIVND (reference sequence). The CDR3 coding sequence is TGTGCCAGTAGTATCGGTAGGGGAGGGAGCAATCAGCCCCAGCATTTT. Its protein product is CASSIGRGGSNQPQHF.

The rearrangement links TRBV2 to TRBJ2-2; either TRBD1 or TRBD2 may supply D (5 bases each). The CDR3 sequence is 15 residues long. V lost 2 bases and J lost 3, with 10 bases in between. The germline V gene encodes CDR1 SNHLY and CDR2 FYNNEI. DNA for the CDR3: TGTGCCAGCAGTGAAATCCCGGGGCACACCGGGGAGCTGTTTTTT. Its translation is CASSEIPGHTGELFF. Full variable domain (rest looked up from reference TRBV2 and TRBJ2-2): EPEVTQTPSHQVTQMGQEVILRCVPISNHLYFYWYRQILGQKVEFLVSFYNNEISEKSEIFDDQFSVERPDGSNFTLKIRSTKLEDSAMYFCASSEIPGHTGELFFGEGSRLTVL.

The rearrangement links TRBV28 to TRBJ2-3; D is undetermined. V lost 11 bases and J lost 0, with 9 bases in between. Germline V gene sequence: CDR1 MDHEN, CDR2 SYDVKM. This CDR3 has 12 amino acids. Here the CDR3 reads CALERSTDTQYF. The CDR3 DNA sequence: TGTGCCTTGGAACGTAGCACAGATACGCAGTATTTT.

The chain joins TRBV28 to TRBJ1-2; no reliable D call. CDR1 is MDHEN and CDR2 is SYDVKM in the germline V gene. With 3 bases removed from V and 8 bases from J, the gap between germline ends came to 10 bases. There are 12 residues in the CDR3. The CDR3: CASSFLVEGYTF. The CDR3 DNA sequence: TGTGCCAGCAGTTTCTTGGTTGAGGGCTACACCTTC.